The TCR beta chain described here comes from a study of high-grade serous ovarian cancer treatment subgroups. Study background: Mean per sample: approximately 13,000 reads, around 7,300 unique TCR beta rearrangements.

V shed 5 bases and J shed 15 bases, with 16 bases lying between them. The CDR3 contains 12 residues. Germline CDR1 is SGHNT and CDR2 is YENEEA. Tumor samples were obtained before definitive surgery or chemotherapy. Method: immunoSEQ multiplex PCR; TCRdb's copy keeps in-frame clones and lacks some. The sample has under 5,500 clones; approximately 79% are singletons. Sample: tumor tissue. This TCR was sampled from a human donor with high-grade serous ovarian cancer. The gene calls are TRBV11-3 and TRBJ1-4; a possible D gene is TRBD1 (6 bases). The CDR3 region is CASSPGTSLLFF. The CDR3 DNA follows: TGTGCCAGCAGCCCAGGGACATCCTTATTGTTTTTT.